The present T cell receptor (beta chain) was sequenced within a study of blood T cell repertoires in COVID-19. Original processing notes: Amplified reference gene primers provided the basis for estimating nucleated cell counts. Data came from immunoSEQ multiplex PCR; TCRdb stores just in-frame clones and leaves some out. V, J and clone size are those of that table, while D and trimming were read from the DNA. In the table there are about 430,000 clones, about 88% of which are singletons. In this sample, this clone turned up once. The CDR3 has 11 amino acids. CDR1 is MNHEY and CDR2 is SVGAGI in the germline V gene. Trimming removed 7 bases at V and 7 bases at J, with 10 bases between.

Specimen: PBMCs or T cells enriched from blood (not recorded which). This receptor was obtained from a woman between 18 and 29 years old who had been exposed to COVID-19. The gene calls are TRBV6-5 and TRBJ1-2; D not certain. CDR3 sequence: CASTFSGGYTF. DNA for the CDR3: TGTGCCAGCACATTTTCGGGTGGCTACACCTTC.